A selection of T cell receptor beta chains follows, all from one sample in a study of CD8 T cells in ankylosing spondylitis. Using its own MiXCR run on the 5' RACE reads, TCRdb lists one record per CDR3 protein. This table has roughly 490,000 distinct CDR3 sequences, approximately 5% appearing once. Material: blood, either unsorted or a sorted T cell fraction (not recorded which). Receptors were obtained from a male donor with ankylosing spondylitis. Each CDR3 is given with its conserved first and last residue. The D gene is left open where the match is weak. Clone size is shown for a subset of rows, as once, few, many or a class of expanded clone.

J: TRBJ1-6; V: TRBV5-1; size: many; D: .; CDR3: CASSLQGGSNSPLHF; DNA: TGCGCCAGCAGCTTGCAAGGGGGAAGTAATTCACCCCTCCACTTT
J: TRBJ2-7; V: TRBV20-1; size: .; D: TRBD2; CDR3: CSASNGLAENYEQYF; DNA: TGCAGTGCTTCAAACGGACTAGCGGAAAACTACGAGCAGTACTTC
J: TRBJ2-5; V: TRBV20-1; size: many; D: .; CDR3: CSARDLYRVQETQYF; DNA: TGCAGTGCTAGAGATCTCTACAGGGTACAAGAGACCCAGTACTTC
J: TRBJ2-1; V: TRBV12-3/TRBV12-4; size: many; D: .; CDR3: CASSLAGIHEQFF; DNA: TGTGCCAGCAGTTTAGCAGGGATCCATGAGCAGTTCTTC
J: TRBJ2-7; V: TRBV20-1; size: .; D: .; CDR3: CSARVGQTPYEQYF; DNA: TGCAGTGCTAGAGTTGGACAGACGCCCTACGAGCAGTACTTC
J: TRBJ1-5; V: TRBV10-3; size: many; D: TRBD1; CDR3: CAISETGGWGISNQPQHF; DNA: TGTGCCATCAGTGAGACAGGGGGCTGGGGAATTAGCAATCAGCCCCAGCATTTT
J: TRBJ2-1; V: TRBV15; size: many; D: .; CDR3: CATSRGPGVNEQFF; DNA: TGTGCCACCAGCAGAGGCCCGGGGGTGAATGAGCAGTTCTTC
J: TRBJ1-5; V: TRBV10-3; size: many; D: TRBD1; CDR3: CAISESYWDRAQPQHF; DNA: TGTGCCATCAGTGAGTCGTACTGGGACAGGGCCCAGCCCCAGCATTTT
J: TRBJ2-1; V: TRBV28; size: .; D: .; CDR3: CASSSRGGPIF; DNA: TGTGCCAGCAGTTCCCGAGGAGGTCCGATCTTC
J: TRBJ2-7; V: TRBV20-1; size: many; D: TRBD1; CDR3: CSARAGTGDLNEQYF; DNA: TGCAGTGCTAGAGCGGGGACAGGGGATCTCAACGAGCAGTACTTC
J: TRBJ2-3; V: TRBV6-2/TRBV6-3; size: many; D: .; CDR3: CASSYGRGTQYF; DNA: TGTGCCAGCAGTTACGGCAGAGGTACGCAGTATTTT
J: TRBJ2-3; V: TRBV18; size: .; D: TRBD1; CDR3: CASSPGQVGVTDTQYF; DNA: TGTGCCAGCTCACCAGGACAGGTCGGTGTCACAGATACGCAGTATTTT
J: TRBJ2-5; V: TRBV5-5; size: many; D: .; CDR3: CASSFSEYQETQYF; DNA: TGTGCCAGCAGCTTTTCAGAGTACCAAGAGACCCAGTACTTC
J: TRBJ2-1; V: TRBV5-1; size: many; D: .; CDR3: CASSGERDTTYNEQFF; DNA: TGCGCCAGCAGCGGGGAGCGGGACACGACCTACAATGAGCAGTTCTTC
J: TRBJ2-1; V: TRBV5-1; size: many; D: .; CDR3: CASSSGLQSSYNEQFF; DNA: TGCGCCAGCAGCTCCGGACTGCAAAGCTCCTACAATGAGCAGTTCTTC
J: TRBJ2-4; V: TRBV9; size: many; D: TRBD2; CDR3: CASSARSGLEDIQYF; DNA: TGTGCCAGCAGCGCACGTAGCGGGTTGGAGGACATTCAGTACTTC
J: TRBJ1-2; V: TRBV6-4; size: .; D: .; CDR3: CASSAELGVLNGYTF; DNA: TGTGCCAGCAGTGCCGAGCTTGGGGTCTTGAATGGCTACACCTTC
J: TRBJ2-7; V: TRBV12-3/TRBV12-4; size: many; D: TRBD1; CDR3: CASRRTGRSYEQYF; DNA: TGTGCCAGCCGAAGGACAGGACGCTCCTACGAGCAGTACTTC
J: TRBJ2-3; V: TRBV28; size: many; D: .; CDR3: CASRPIRDTGTDTQYF; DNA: TGTGCCAGCAGGCCGATACGGGACACCGGCACAGATACGCAGTATTTT
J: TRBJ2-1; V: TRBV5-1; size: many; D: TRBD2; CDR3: CASSLEVAGVRNEQFF; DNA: TGCGCCAGCAGCTTGGAAGTAGCGGGGGTGAGGAATGAGCAGTTCTTC
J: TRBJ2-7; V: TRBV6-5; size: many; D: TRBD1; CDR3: CASSYSRQGLRYEQYF; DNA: TGTGCCAGCAGTTACTCCCGACAGGGGCTAAGGTACGAGCAGTACTTC
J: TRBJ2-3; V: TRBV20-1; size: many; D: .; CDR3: CSARESASLAQYF; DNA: TGCAGTGCTAGAGAGTCCGCTAGCTTGGCGCAGTATTTT
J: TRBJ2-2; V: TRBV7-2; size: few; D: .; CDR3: CASGRGRNTGELFF; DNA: TGTGCCAGCGGTCGAGGGAGAAACACCGGGGAGCTGTTTTTT
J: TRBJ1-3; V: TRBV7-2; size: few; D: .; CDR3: CASSWRGAPGNTIYF; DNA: TGTGCCAGCAGCTGGCGGGGGGCCCCTGGAAACACCATATATTTT
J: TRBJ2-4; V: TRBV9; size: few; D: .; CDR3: CASSPPFSGNIQYF; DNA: TGTGCCAGCAGCCCCCCTTTTTCGGGGAACATTCAGTACTTC
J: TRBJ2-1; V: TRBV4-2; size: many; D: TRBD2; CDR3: CASSGRTSVSYNEQFF; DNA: TGTGCCAGCAGCGGGCGGACTAGCGTATCCTACAATGAGCAGTTCTTC
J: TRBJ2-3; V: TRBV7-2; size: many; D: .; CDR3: CASSFGGTDTQYF; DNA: TGTGCCAGCAGCTTCGGGGGCACAGATACGCAGTATTTT